This record covers a single T cell receptor beta chain. The data stem from a study of blood T cell repertoires in COVID-19. Enrolled during active infection, Seattle patients were then followed longitudinally. Sequencing was performed with immunoSEQ multiplex PCR; in TCRdb, only in-frame clones are kept and a portion is missing. The table includes roughly 200,000 clones, roughly 76% detected once. Germline lookup yields CDR1 MNHEY and CDR2 SVGAGI. The CDR3 has 14 residues. V lost 5 bases, J lost 4 bases, and 14 bases lay in between. The chain combines TRBV6-5 with TRBJ1-1; no reliable D call. The clonotype comes from a woman aged 35 to 49 with COVID-19, enrolled during active disease. Sequences were obtained from peripheral blood. The CDR3 spells CASSREVAGTEAFF. The DNA of the CDR3 is TGTGCCAGCAGTAGGGAAGTGGCGGGCACTGAAGCTTTCTTT.